Shown below are 22 T cell receptor beta chains from a single sample sequenced in a study of cytomegalovirus exposure and HLA in healthy donors. Primers: 60 Vbeta forward and 13 Jbeta reverse. Data came from immunoSEQ multiplex PCR; TCRdb stores just in-frame clones and leaves some out. The data contain about 140,000 clones, about 85% of them singletons. The sequenced sample consisted of PBMCs. Every receptor here comes from a boy aged 2 to 10 in good health and CMV-seronegative.

This clone has only one observation. The chain is built from TRBV11-2 and TRBJ1-1; TRBD1 matches 8 bases. CDR1 SGHAT and CDR2 FQNNGV come from the germline V gene. CDR3 length equals 16 residues. V lost 4 bases to trimming and J lost 0 bases; unmatched junction nucleotides: 7. CDR3 sequence: CASSSQGALMNTEAFF. Here the CDR3 DNA reads TGTGCCAGCAGCTCCCAGGGGGCCCTCATGAACACTGAAGCTTTCTTT.

The chain is built from TRBV19 and TRBJ2-7; 7 bases map to TRBD1. Trimming took 7 bases from V and 5 from J; bases not matched to a gene: 11. Germline V gives CDR1 LNHDA, CDR2 SQIVND (reference sequence). The CDR3 covers 14 residues. The CDR3 reads CASTRRTGWDEQYF. In DNA form, the CDR3 reads TGTGCCAGTACCCGAAGGACAGGTTGGGACGAGCAGTACTTC. Complete variable domain (other parts from reference TRBV19 and TRBJ2-7): DGGITQSPKYLFRKEGQNVTLSCEQNLNHDAMYWYRQDPGQGLRLIYYSQIVNDFQKGDIAEGYSVSREKKESFPLTVTSAQKNPTAFYLCASTRRTGWDEQYFGPGTRLTVT.

J is TRBJ2-7 and V is TRBV10-3; maybe TRBD1 (6 bases). The CDR3 covers 12 residues. V was cut by 9 bases and J by 3 bases, with 12 bases left in between. Germline lookup yields CDR1 ENHRY and CDR2 SYGVKD. CDR3 amino acids: CAISKTGYEQYF. The CDR3 DNA is TGTGCCATAAGTAAGACAGGCTACGAGCAGTACTTC.

The chain recombines TRBV7-9 with TRBJ2-3, with D unclear. V gave up 3 bases and J gave up 1 base, with 8 bases separating them. Germline V gene sequence: CDR1 SEHNR, CDR2 FQNEAQ (reference sequence). The CDR3 loop spans 14 amino acids. CDR3: CASSLSPGTDTQYF. The CDR3 DNA is TGTGCCAGCAGCTTGAGCCCGGGCACAGATACGCAGTATTTT.

The chain joins TRBV10-2 to TRBJ2-1; D is possibly TRBD2 (5 bases). Germline values: CDR1 WSHSY, CDR2 SAAADI. This CDR3 region has 12 residues. The V end lost 1 base, the J end lost 10 bases, and 8 bases lay between the germline ends. DNA for the CDR3: TGCGCCAGCAGTGAGTTCGGCGGGGAGCAGTTCTTC. Protein sequence: CASSEFGGEQFF.

The chain joins TRBV5-4 to TRBJ1-1; D remains ambiguous. CDR1 and CDR2 from the germline V gene are SGHNT and YYREEE (reference sequence). The length of the CDR3 is 13 residues. Trimming removed 0 bases at V and 1 base at J, with 4 bases between. This CDR3 reads CASSLVANTEAFF. CDR3 coding DNA: TGTGCCAGCAGCTTGGTAGCGAACACTGAAGCTTTCTTT.

This sequence joins TRBV7-3 and TRBJ2-6, with 14 bases that match TRBD2. The CDR3 length is 17 residues. Germline V gives CDR1 SGHTA, CDR2 FQGTGA. V lost 5 bases and J lost 2; bases outside the gene matches: 2. The CDR3 loop is CASSAGLAGAGANVLTF. The CDR3, as DNA: TGTGCCAGCAGCGCGGGACTAGCGGGAGCTGGGGCCAACGTCCTGACTTTC.

The CDR3 DNA reads TGTGCCAGCAGTAGGGGGATCGACAGGGGGCTAGAGACCCAGTACTTC. This gives the protein CASSRGIDRGLETQYF. The chain couples TRBV2 to TRBJ2-5; TRBD1 agrees at 10 bases. CDR3 size: 16 residues. Unmatched junction bases numbered 10, after V lost 5 bases and J lost 4 bases. Germline-derived CDR1 and CDR2 are SNHLY and FYNNEI.

The chain joins TRBV28 to TRBJ2-7, with TRBD1 identical over 9 bases. CDR1 is MDHEN and CDR2 is SYDVKM in the germline V gene. The CDR3 is 13 residues long. After removal of 8 bases from V and 6 bases from J, the junction contained 8 bases not matched to a gene. The CDR3 DNA reads as TGTGCCAGCTGGGACAGGGTTTCGGTCGAGCAGTACTTC. It specifies CASWDRVSVEQYF.

V is TRBV7-3 and J is TRBJ2-5; 11 bases are shared with TRBD2. CDR1 is SGHTA and CDR2 is FQGTGA in the germline V gene. The CDR3 extends over 18 amino acids. V lost 2 bases and J lost 1; bases outside the gene matches: 9. The CDR3 region is CASSLVASGRNIQETQYF. The CDR3 nucleotides are TGTGCCAGCAGCTTAGTGGCTAGCGGGAGGAACATCCAAGAGACCCAGTACTTC.

The V gene is TRBV5-1, the J gene TRBJ1-1; D remains ambiguous. This CDR3 is built from 15 residues. V lost 5 bases and J 4 bases, leaving 18 bases between the germline ends. Germline V CDR1 and CDR2: SGHRS, YFSETQ. The CDR3 here is CASSLFAPGSTEAFF. The CDR3 DNA is TGCGCCAGCAGTCTTTTCGCCCCAGGAAGCACTGAAGCTTTCTTT.

This clone has just a few counts. The chain is built from TRBV13 and TRBJ2-7; 9 positions agree with TRBD1. From germline, CDR1 is PRHDT and CDR2 FYEKMQ (reference sequence). There are 15 residues in the CDR3. V was clipped by 1 base and J by 6 bases; unmatched bases: 7. In DNA, the CDR3 is TGTGCCAGCAGCTTAGCGGGACAGGGTAAAATCGAGCAGTACTTC. Translation gives CASSLAGQGKIEQYF.

The chain links TRBV11-3 to TRBJ2-1; weak D call: TRBD2 (5 bases). Trimming pared 5 bases from V and 9 bases from J, leaving 11 bases between. The CDR3 has 12 amino acids. The germline V gene encodes CDR1 SGHNT and CDR2 YENEEA. The CDR3 is CASSPRVGEQFF. In DNA, the CDR3 is TGTGCCAGCAGCCCGAGGGTTGGTGAGCAGTTCTTC.

This chain links TRBV19 with TRBJ2-7, with D perhaps matching TRBD2 (6 bases). V dropped 1 base and J dropped 6 bases, with 13 bases sitting between them. Germline V gene sequence: CDR1 LNHDA, CDR2 SQIVND (reference sequence). This CDR3 has 14 amino acids. The CDR3: CASSIVAGNGEQYF. Written as DNA, the CDR3 is TGTGCCAGTAGTATAGTTGCGGGAAACGGCGAGCAGTACTTC.

This chain joins TRBV7-2 and TRBJ1-1, with a tentative D call TRBD1 (6 bases). V lost 5 bases and J lost 3, with 16 bases in between. Germline values: CDR1 SGHTA, CDR2 FQGNSA. The CDR3 is made up of 15 amino acids. For the CDR3, the DNA is TGTGCCAGCAGCCCCTCGCGGGGGGCTCACACTGAAGCTTTCTTT. Translation: CASSPSRGAHTEAFF.

The chain joins TRBV6-5 to TRBJ1-1; no clear D gene. Germline V gene data show CDR1 as MNHEY and CDR2 as SVGAGI. V was trimmed by 4 bases and J by 4 bases, leaving 16 bases between them. This CDR3 is 15 amino acids long. The CDR3 sequence: CASSSPEHIFTEAFF. The CDR3 DNA reads as TGTGCCAGCAGTTCCCCGGAGCACATCTTCACTGAAGCTTTCTTT.

The chain employs TRBV6-6 and TRBJ1-6, with TRBD1 matching over 8 bases. V lost 2 bases and J lost 6; bases outside the gene matches: 3. Per germline, CDR1 MNHNY and CDR2 SVGAGI (reference sequence). The CDR3 has 15 amino acids. For the CDR3, the DNA is TGTGCCAGCAGTTACCAAGACAGGGGTAATTCACCCCTCCACTTT. It translates to CASSYQDRGNSPLHF.

This clone was seen once. This rearrangement joins TRBV13 to TRBJ2-5; TRBD2 might be the D (6 bases). V lost 4 bases and J lost 5, with 11 bases in between. The germline gives CDR1 PRHDT, CDR2 FYEKMQ (reference sequence). This CDR3 is built from 13 residues. In nucleotides, the CDR3 is TGTGCCAGCAGCTCGGGACTTTCGGAGACCCAGTACTTC. It is translated as CASSSGLSETQYF. Using reference TRBV13 and TRBJ2-5 for the parts outside the CDR3, the full variable domain is AAGVIQSPRHLIKEKRETATLKCYPIPRHDTVYWYQQGPGQDPQFLISFYEKMQSDKGSIPDRFSAQQFSDYHSELNMSSLELGDSALYFCASSSGLSETQYFGPGTRLLVL.

The chain recombines TRBV9 with TRBJ1-6; a weak D match, TRBD1 (6 bases). Trimming stripped 0 bases from V and 7 bases from J, with 14 bases between. The germline gives CDR1 SGDLS, CDR2 YYNGEE. CDR3 length: 16 amino acids. CDR3 amino acids: CASSVALRGPNSPLHF. CDR3 DNA: TGTGCCAGCAGCGTAGCGTTGCGGGGGCCGAATTCACCCCTCCACTTT.

The chain has TRBV5-4 and TRBJ1-1; the match to TRBD1 covers 10 bases. The CDR3 extends over 13 amino acids. Trimming at V came to 5 bases and at J to 5 bases, leaving 3 bases not matched to a gene. Germline values: CDR1 SGHNT, CDR2 YYREEE (reference sequence). CDR3 DNA: TGTGCCAGCAGGACAGGGGGCAGGACTGAAGCTTTCTTT. Encoded protein: CASRTGGRTEAFF.

The chain uses TRBV12-5 and TRBJ1-5; no reliable D call. This CDR3 comprises 11 residues. Germline CDR1 reads LGHNT; CDR2 reads FRNRAP. Trimming removed 6 bases from V and 11 bases from J, with 11 bases in between. CDR3 nucleotide sequence: TGTGCTAGTGGGAAGGACTTAGCCCAGCATTTT. It yields the protein CASGKDLAQHF.

V usage is TRBV28 and J usage is TRBJ2-5; 12 positions match TRBD1. Germline CDR1 MDHEN, CDR2 SYDVKM. Trimming took 8 bases from V and 1 from J; bases not matched to a gene: 5. The CDR3 extends over 15 amino acids. Written as DNA, the CDR3 is TGTGCCAGCCGAGGGACAGGGGGCTTCCAAGAGACCCAGTACTTC. Amino acid sequence: CASRGTGGFQETQYF.